What follows are 30 T cell receptor beta chains derived from one specimen sequenced in a study of cytomegalovirus exposure and HLA in healthy donors. Profiling relied on immunoSEQ multiplex PCR, and the TCRdb table lists in-frame clones only, not all of them. The sample lists some 170,000 clones, approximately 96% occurring once. The sequenced sample consisted of PBMCs. The origin of the receptors is a woman between 18 and 30 years old in good health and CMV-seronegative.

J is TRBJ1-2 and V is TRBV2; 7 nucleotides match TRBD1. CDR1 SNHLY and CDR2 FYNNEI come from the germline V gene. The CDR3 loop spans 14 amino acids. V shed 6 bases, J shed 4 bases, and the junction held 8 bases outside the gene matches. For the CDR3, the DNA is TGTGCCAGCAGAACTACAGGGGTTGGCTATGGCTACACCTTC. Encoded protein: CASRTTGVGYGYTF.

This chain uses TRBV6-1 with TRBJ1-4; 10 nucleotides match TRBD1. The germline gives CDR1 MNHNS, CDR2 SASEGT. The CDR3 has 14 amino acids. J gave up 6 bases and V 7 bases, and 5 bases lay outside the gene matches. CDR3 sequence: CASKDRGPDEKLFF. The CDR3 nucleotides are TGTGCCAGCAAAGACAGGGGGCCTGATGAAAAACTGTTTTTT.

The chain joins TRBV12-5 to TRBJ1-1; D remains ambiguous. This CDR3 region has 15 residues. V lost 0 bases to trimming and J lost 0 bases, with 8 bases between them. Germline V gene sequence: CDR1 LGHNT, CDR2 FRNRAP. The CDR3 DNA is TGTGCTAGTGGTTTGGTACCACCGGTGAACACTGAAGCTTTCTTT. Its translation: CASGLVPPVNTEAFF.

This clone has only one observation. The gene calls are TRBV7-9 and TRBJ2-6; possibly TRBD2 for D (5 bases). V lost 2 bases and J 2 bases, leaving 7 bases between the germline ends. The CDR3 consists of 15 residues. Germline V gene data show CDR1 as SEHNR and CDR2 as FQNEAQ (reference sequence). The CDR3 DNA is TGTGCCAGCAGCTTAATCGGGGCTGGGGCCAACGTCCTGACTTTC. This gives the protein CASSLIGAGANVLTF.

This sequence joins TRBV7-8 and TRBJ1-2; D ambiguous. CDR1 is SGHVS and CDR2 is FQNEAQ in the germline V gene. Trimming stripped 4 bases from V and 7 bases from J, with 19 bases between. CDR3 length equals 15 residues. CDR3 DNA sequence: TGTGCCAGCAGCTCGCATGGTCTGCTACGATCTGGCTACACCTTC. This codes for CASSSHGLLRSGYTF.

The chain is built from TRBV15 and TRBJ2-3; 9 nucleotides match TRBD1. CDR3 length: 17 residues. Germline CDR1 and CDR2: LNHNV and YYDKDF (reference sequence). The J segment lost 6 bases and the V segment lost 3 bases, leaving 13 bases of the junction unmatched. The CDR3 nucleotides are TGTGCCACCAGCAGCCCACCGGGACAGGGATTCGGGGATACGCAGTATTTT. As protein: CATSSPPGQGFGDTQYF.

The chain links TRBV6-1 to TRBJ2-7; unclear D gene. Germline V gene sequence: CDR1 MNHNS, CDR2 SASEGT. V was clipped by 2 bases and J by 6 bases, with 8 bases between them. The CDR3 sequence is 12 residues long. The DNA for the CDR3 is TGTGCCAGCAGTGAACGGTTCGTCGAGCAGTACTTC. It encodes CASSERFVEQYF.

CDR3 DNA sequence: TGTGCCAGCAGTTACCGAAACAGGGGAAATTCACCCCTCCACTTT. Encoded protein: CASSYRNRGNSPLHF. J is TRBJ1-6 and V is TRBV6-5, with 7 bases matching TRBD1. V dropped 2 bases and J dropped 7; count of bases not matched to a gene: 5. Germline V gene sequence: CDR1 MNHEY, CDR2 SVGAGI. The length of the CDR3 is 15 residues.

CDR3 region: CASSVSGGQETQYF. The CDR3 region has the DNA TGTGCCAGCAGCGTTTCGGGGGGTCAAGAGACCCAGTACTTC. This chain joins TRBV9 and TRBJ2-5; 7 bases are shared with TRBD2. Germline V gene lookup returns CDR1 SGDLS and CDR2 YYNGEE. CDR3 size: 14 residues. V gave up 2 bases and J gave up 2 bases; unmatched junction bases: 3. Based on the CDR3 plus reference TRBV9 and TRBJ2-5, the full variable domain is DSGVTQTPKHLITATGQRVTLRCSPRSGDLSVYWYQQSLDQGLQFLIQYYNGEERAKGNILERFSAQQFPDLHSELNLSSLELGDSALYFCASSVSGGQETQYFGPGTRLLVL.

This chain uses TRBV4-2 with TRBJ1-6; possibly TRBD1 for D (6 bases). The germline V gene encodes CDR1 LGHNA and CDR2 YNFKEQ. The CDR3 is 14 residues long. With 0 bases removed from V and 12 bases from J, the gap between germline ends came to 12 bases. The CDR3 spells CASSQDRTDGPLHF. In DNA form, the CDR3 reads TGTGCCAGCAGCCAAGATCGGACAGACGGACCCCTCCACTTT.

V gene TRBV19 combines with J gene TRBJ1-2; possible D gene TRBD1, 5 bases. Germline CDR1 LNHDA, CDR2 SQIVND (reference sequence). The CDR3 is 14 residues long. V was cut by 5 bases and J by 8 bases, with 18 bases left in between. As DNA, the CDR3 is TGTGCCAGTAGTCCGAGGACACTTTTAGGGGGCTACACCTTC. Amino acids: CASSPRTLLGGYTF.

The gene calls are TRBV2 and TRBJ1-5, with D tentatively TRBD1 (6 bases). The CDR3 length is 15 residues. Germline V gene sequence: CDR1 SNHLY, CDR2 FYNNEI. The V end was cut by 0 bases, the J end by 6 bases, with 12 bases between. As DNA, the CDR3 is TGTGCCAGCAGTGAAGCGCCGGGGGGCGGTCAGCCCCAGCATTTT. It encodes CASSEAPGGGQPQHF. Full variable domain (rest looked up from reference TRBV2 and TRBJ1-5): EPEVTQTPSHQVTQMGQEVILRCVPISNHLYFYWYRQILGQKVEFLVSFYNNEISEKSEIFDDQFSVERPDGSNFTLKIRSTKLEDSAMYFCASSEAPGGGQPQHFGDGTRLSIL.

V gene TRBV7-9 combines with J gene TRBJ2-1; D might be TRBD2 (6 bases). The V gene's germline CDR1 is SEHNR and CDR2 FQNEAQ (reference sequence). The CDR3 has 13 residues. V gave up 8 bases and J gave up 5 bases, with 13 bases separating them. The CDR3 DNA reads as TGTGCCAGCCCCAAGGACTACAACAATGAGCAGTTCTTC. It is translated as CASPKDYNNEQFF.

This chain joins TRBV27 and TRBJ2-1; D possibly corresponds to TRBD1 (5 bases). Germline CDR1 is MNHEY and CDR2 is SMNVEV (reference sequence). V was clipped by 2 bases and J by 5 bases, with 13 bases between them. The CDR3 runs to 15 residues. CDR3 loop: CASSLTGPPDNEQFF. The CDR3 nucleotides are TGTGCCAGCAGTTTAACAGGACCCCCTGACAATGAGCAGTTCTTC.

J is TRBJ1-2 and V is TRBV6-5; TRBD1 aligns across 11 bases. CDR1 and CDR2 (germline): MNHEY, SVGAGI. Trimming at V came to 6 bases and at J to 6 bases, leaving 3 bases not matched to a gene. The CDR3 contains 13 residues. The CDR3 reads CASSRTGGDGYTF. The CDR3 nucleotides are TGTGCCAGCAGCCGGACAGGGGGCGATGGCTACACCTTC.

The CDR3 reads CASSTQQGSYEQYF. CDR3 DNA sequence: TGTGCCAGCAGCACCCAACAGGGTTCCTACGAGCAGTACTTC. This rearrangement joins TRBV7-6 to TRBJ2-7; perhaps TRBD1 as D (6 bases). This CDR3 comprises 14 residues. Germline CDR1 reads SGHVS; CDR2 reads FNYEAQ. V gave up 5 bases and J gave up 1 base, with 12 bases separating them.

About this clone itself: Other nucleotide sequences from this sample produce the same CDR3. V usage is TRBV6-5 and J usage is TRBJ1-2, with 8 positions matching TRBD1. The length of the CDR3 is 14 residues. The V gene's germline CDR1 is MNHEY and CDR2 SVGAGI. V lost 0 bases and J lost 8; bases outside the gene matches: 5. CDR3 in DNA: TGTGCCAGCAGTTACTCGACAGGGGTTGGAGGCTACACCTTC. Translation: CASSYSTGVGGYTF.

The CDR3 loop is CASSQIAGRGETQYF. CDR3 in DNA: TGCGCCAGCAGCCAAATCGCGGGCCGGGGAGAGACCCAGTACTTC. The V call is TRBV4-1, the J call TRBJ2-5; D may be TRBD2 (5 bases). The CDR3 runs to 15 residues. Germline loops: CDR1 MGHRA, CDR2 YSYEKL. V lost 2 bases to trimming and J lost 4 bases, with 14 bases between them.

The gene calls are TRBV6-5 and TRBJ2-1; 10 bases line up with TRBD2. Trimming removed 6 bases from V and 9 bases from J; junction bases left unmatched: 5. The germline V gene has CDR1 MNHEY and CDR2 SVGAGI. The CDR3 length is 13 residues. The CDR3 here is CASRLAGKGEQFF. Written as DNA, the CDR3 is TGTGCCAGCAGACTAGCGGGGAAGGGTGAGCAGTTCTTC.

The chain recombines TRBV6-5 with TRBJ1-5, with 7 nucleotides matching TRBD1. CDR1 and CDR2 (germline): MNHEY, SVGAGI. With V trimmed by 6 bases and J by 7 bases, 9 bases remained unmatched. The CDR3 is 14 amino acids. CDR3 protein: CASSPAGTVQPQHF. CDR3 coding DNA: TGTGCCAGCAGCCCCGCCGGGACAGTCCAGCCCCAGCATTTT.

This sequence joins TRBV30 and TRBJ2-2; D uncertain. V dropped 2 bases and J dropped 7 bases, with 2 bases sitting between them. CDR1 GTSNPN and CDR2 SVGIG come from the germline V gene (reference sequence). The CDR3 has 10 amino acids. CDR3 region: CAWSHGELFF. The CDR3 DNA sequence: TGTGCCTGGAGTCACGGGGAGCTGTTTTTT.

The V and J genes are TRBV4-1 and TRBJ1-1; the match to TRBD1 covers 7 bases. The J segment lost 11 bases and the V segment lost 4 bases, leaving 16 bases of the junction unmatched. The CDR3 is 15 residues long. In germline, CDR1 is MGHRA, CDR2 YSYEKL. CDR3 in amino acids: CASSRDPGTEGSAFF. CDR3 DNA: TGCGCCAGCAGCCGAGACCCCGGGACAGAAGGCTCTGCTTTCTTT.

This clone has just a few counts. The chain is built from TRBV4-1 and TRBJ1-1, with D unresolved. V was pared by 3 bases and J by 5 bases, with 16 bases between. Germline V gene data show CDR1 as MGHRA and CDR2 as YSYEKL. The CDR3 runs 15 residues. This chain's CDR3 is CASSQTAAGWTEAFF. CDR3 sequence (DNA): TGCGCCAGCAGCCAGACCGCTGCGGGATGGACTGAAGCTTTCTTT.

The chain employs TRBV7-9 and TRBJ2-1; 9 nucleotides align to TRBD1. V was clipped by 3 bases and J by 5 bases; unmatched bases: 5. CDR1 and CDR2 (germline): SEHNR, FQNEAQ (reference sequence). The CDR3 has 15 amino acids. The DNA for the CDR3 is TGTGCCAGCAGCTTGGGACAGGGTAACCACAATGAGCAGTTCTTC. Its translation: CASSLGQGNHNEQFF. The variable domain in full, with the rest retrieved from reference TRBV7-9 and TRBJ2-1, is DTGVSQNPRHKITKRGQNVTFRCDPISEHNRLYWYRQTLGQGPEFLTYFQNEAQLEKSRLLSDRFSAERPKGSFSTLEIQRTEQGDSAMYLCASSLGQGNHNEQFFGPGTRLTVL.

J is TRBJ2-7 and V is TRBV11-2, with a tentative D call TRBD1 (6 bases). Germline values: CDR1 SGHAT, CDR2 FQNNGV. Between the trimmed V and J ends, which lost 5 bases and 3 bases, there was a span of 17 bases. The CDR3 length is 15 residues. The CDR3 loop reads CASSARTDLLYEQYF. The DNA for the CDR3 is TGTGCCAGCAGCGCCCGGACAGACCTCCTCTACGAGCAGTACTTC.

The genes are TRBV4-3 and TRBJ2-3, with 11 positions matching TRBD2. The V gene's germline CDR1 is LGHNA and CDR2 YSLEER. The length of the CDR3 is 16 residues. V lost 1 base to trimming and J lost 0 bases; unmatched junction nucleotides: 0. CDR3 amino acids: CASSQGTSGSTDTQYF. For the CDR3, the DNA is TGCGCCAGCAGCCAAGGGACTAGCGGGAGCACAGATACGCAGTATTTT.

The chain employs TRBV9 and TRBJ2-2, with D perhaps matching TRBD2 (6 bases). There are 14 residues in the CDR3. Per germline, CDR1 SGDLS and CDR2 YYNGEE. V lost 5 bases to trimming and J lost 3 bases, with 11 bases between them. DNA of the CDR3: TGTGCCAGCAGAGCCGAGCGGGACACCGGGGAGCTGTTTTTT. This sequence encodes CASRAERDTGELFF.

The CDR3 bases are TGTGCCAGCAGCTATCAAACCGGGACACCATTACCCCAGCCCCAGCATTTT. It specifies CASSYQTGTPLPQPQHF. The chain carries TRBV9 and TRBJ1-5; TRBD1 might be the D (6 bases). Germline V lookup: CDR1 SGDLS, CDR2 YYNGEE. The V gene lost 4 bases and the J gene lost 7 bases, with 24 bases spanning the gap. The CDR3 spans 17 residues.

The gene calls are TRBV19 and TRBJ1-6, with D maybe TRBD1 (6 bases). From germline, CDR1 is LNHDA and CDR2 SQIVND (reference sequence). The CDR3 has 14 amino acids. V was trimmed by 6 bases and J by 9 bases, leaving 15 bases between them. The CDR3 loop is CASSTDGGPSPLHF. CDR3 coding DNA: TGTGCCAGTAGCACCGACGGGGGGCCTTCACCCCTCCACTTT.

J is TRBJ2-3 and V is TRBV7-6; 9 bases map to TRBD2. This CDR3 contains 15 residues. After removal of 5 bases from V and 2 bases from J, the junction contained 5 bases not matched to a gene. Germline lookup yields CDR1 SGHVS and CDR2 FNYEAQ. The CDR3 DNA reads as TGTGCCAGCAGCCTAGGCGGGGGGGCCACAGATACGCAGTATTTT. Translation: CASSLGGGATDTQYF.